The sequence of this T cell receptor beta chain was determined in a study of shared clonotypes between healthy human individuals. Regarding the study as a whole: In contrast to clonotypes shared by all four donors, non-shared clonotypes had lower generation probabilities. Donor scarcity curtailed the genetic and exposure-history diversity represented herein.

To note about this clone: Its specificity is not known.

Measured with immunoSEQ multiplex PCR; TCRdb has only the in-frame clones, and not every one. This table has approximately 2.1 million clones, approximately 93% appearing once. Per the germline V gene, CDR1 is SGHAT and CDR2 is FQNNGV. With V trimmed by 4 bases and J by 3 bases, 18 bases remained unmatched. This CDR3 comprises 19 residues. The sequenced material came from naive CD4+ T cells from PBMCs. The subset was: CD45RA+ positively selected. The chain has TRBV11-2 and TRBJ2-1; 7 bases fit TRBD2. The TCR comes from a man aged 18 to 29 in good health. Some clones in this sample may be carry-over from other donors' samples. The CDR3 DNA is TGTGCCAGCAGCTCCGACAACTGGGTCCTAGCGGCGAACTACAATGAGCAGTTCTTC. This sequence encodes CASSSDNWVLAANYNEQFF.